Only a few counts were recorded for the clone carrying this T cell receptor beta chain. Its matching antigen is unknown. Both 60 Vbeta primers and 13 Jbeta primers went into the PCR. Sequenced by immunoSEQ multiplex PCR; TCRdb stores in-frame clones only, minus some. This sample yields 35,000 to 50,000 clones, of which roughly 60% are seen a single time; 8.7% belongs to the top ten. These data are taken from a study of cytomegalovirus exposure and HLA in healthy donors. Germline V CDR1 and CDR2: SGHDN, FVKESK. V lost 2 bases and J lost 0, with 9 bases in between. The CDR3 contains 15 residues. The donors were healthy bone marrow donors. General study points: Immune exposure was documented only through CMV serostatus.

The TCR sequence derives from a human donor in good health. The sample taken for sequencing was PBMCs. This rearrangement joins TRBV14 to TRBJ2-3, with a possible D match to TRBD2 (6 bases). CDR3 DNA: TGTGCCAGCAGCCAACTAGCGAGCAGCACAGATACGCAGTATTTT. Protein sequence: CASSQLASSTDTQYF.